The 30 T cell receptor beta chains in this list originate from one sample, sequenced in a study of OX40 agonist ivuxolimab in advanced cancers. Produced via immunoSEQ multiplex PCR; TCRdb's table is partial and in-frame only. Of tens of thousands of clones listed, more than 85% are singletons. This material consisted of CD4+ or CD8+ T cells sorted from blood, taken in a trial of the OX40 agonist ivuxolimab. The receptors here all came from an adult with an advanced solid tumor such as melanoma, head and neck, liver or kidney cancer.

This chain links TRBV7-9 with TRBJ1-1; D gene uncertain. Germline V gives CDR1 SEHNR, CDR2 FQNEAQ (reference sequence). Trimming left V 7 bases short and J 1 base short, with 13 bases between. The CDR3 runs to 14 residues. The CDR3 region has the DNA TGTGCCAGCACCCGAGGGTTCGCGAACACTGAAGCTTTCTTT. Protein product: CASTRGFANTEAFF.

V and J are TRBV18 and TRBJ2-7, with D unresolved. Germline lookup yields CDR1 KGHSH and CDR2 LQKENI. The CDR3 runs to 14 residues. V lost 1 base and J lost 5, with 12 bases in between. CDR3 sequence: CASSPHTDGNEQYF. In DNA form, the CDR3 reads TGTGCCAGCTCACCACACACGGACGGAAACGAGCAGTACTTC.

This chain connects TRBV11-2 to TRBJ1-1; unclear D gene. CDR1 is SGHAT and CDR2 is FQNNGV in the germline V gene. The CDR3 runs 15 residues. Trimming took off 2 bases at V and 0 bases at J, with 10 bases between the two ends. CDR3 coding DNA: TGTGCCAGCAGCTTAATGCGGCCCGTGAACACTGAAGCTTTCTTT. Protein product: CASSLMRPVNTEAFF. The variable domain in full, with the rest retrieved from reference TRBV11-2 and TRBJ1-1, is EAGVAQSPRYKIIEKRQSVAFWCNPISGHATLYWYQQILGQGPKLLIQFQNNGVVDDSQLPKDRFSAERLKGVDSTLKIQPAKLEDSAVYLCASSLMRPVNTEAFFGQGTRLTVV.

The chain couples TRBV7-9 to TRBJ2-7; 16 bases align to TRBD2. The CDR3 sequence is 19 residues long. V lost 5 bases to trimming and J lost 6 bases; unmatched junction nucleotides: 16. In germline, CDR1 is SEHNR, CDR2 FQNEAQ (reference sequence). CDR3 residues: CASSITPGLAGGPRFEQYF. CDR3 coding DNA: TGTGCCAGCAGCATCACTCCGGGACTAGCGGGAGGGCCTCGGTTCGAGCAGTACTTC. Complete variable domain (other parts from reference TRBV7-9 and TRBJ2-7): DTGVSQNPRHKITKRGQNVTFRCDPISEHNRLYWYRQTLGQGPEFLTYFQNEAQLEKSRLLSDRFSAERPKGSFSTLEIQRTEQGDSAMYLCASSITPGLAGGPRFEQYFGPGTRLTVT.

The chain joins TRBV11-2 to TRBJ2-1; no clear D gene. CDR1 and CDR2 from the germline V gene are SGHAT and FQNNGV. The CDR3 sequence is 12 residues long. Trimming took 2 bases from V and 10 from J, leaving 9 bases between them. CDR3 residues: CASSLTLWEQFF. In DNA form, the CDR3 reads TGTGCCAGCAGCTTAACGCTATGGGAGCAGTTCTTC.

This rearrangement joins TRBV28 to TRBJ1-2; 7 bases fit TRBD1. Per the germline V gene, CDR1 is MDHEN and CDR2 is SYDVKM. The CDR3 runs to 12 residues. The trim removed 9 bases at V and 2 bases at J, leaving 3 bases unmatched. The CDR3 here is CASNRGNYGYTF. The CDR3 DNA reads TGTGCCAGTAACAGGGGAAACTATGGCTACACCTTC.

CDR3 amino acids: CASRKSGEQYF. CDR3 sequence (DNA): TGTGCCAGCAGGAAGAGCGGGGAGCAGTACTTC. The J gene is TRBJ2-7, the V gene TRBV7-2; possible D gene TRBD2, 6 bases. The CDR3 totals 11 residues. The germline gives CDR1 SGHTA, CDR2 FQGNSA. Trimming stripped 6 bases from V and 7 bases from J, with 10 bases between.

The chain links TRBV30 to TRBJ2-7; 8 bases map to TRBD2. V shed 1 base, J shed 2 bases, and the junction held 10 bases outside the gene matches. This CDR3 is built from 16 residues. Looked up from germline, CDR1 is GTSNPN and CDR2 is SVGIG (reference sequence). The DNA for the CDR3 is TGTGCCTGGAGTGCCCCCTCCCGGGGGGGCACCTACGAGCAGTACTTC. Residues: CAWSAPSRGGTYEQYF.

This CDR3 reads CASSLDSYSNQPQHF. For the CDR3, the DNA is TGTGCCAGCAGCTTAGACAGTTATAGCAATCAGCCCCAGCATTTT. The J gene is TRBJ1-5, the V gene TRBV7-2; D is uncertain. CDR1 is SGHTA and CDR2 is FQGNSA in the germline V gene. The V end lost 1 base, the J end lost 0 bases, and 7 bases lay between the germline ends. This CDR3 contains 15 residues.

Here the CDR3 DNA reads TGTGCCAGCAGCGTCTCTTGGGGGCGTAGGTACGAGCAGTACTTC. Amino acid sequence: CASSVSWGRRYEQYF. The genes are TRBV9 and TRBJ2-7, with a weak D call TRBD1 (6 bases). The germline gives CDR1 SGDLS, CDR2 YYNGEE. Between the trimmed V and J ends, which lost 2 bases and 4 bases, there was a span of 16 bases. The CDR3 totals 15 residues. Together with reference TRBV9 and TRBJ2-7, the CDR3 gives the full variable domain: DSGVTQTPKHLITATGQRVTLRCSPRSGDLSVYWYQQSLDQGLQFLIQYYNGEERAKGNILERFSAQQFPDLHSELNLSSLELGDSALYFCASSVSWGRRYEQYFGPGTRLTVT.

V usage is TRBV21-1 and J usage is TRBJ2-1; TRBD2, as called in the table, went unchecked against the DNA. TRBV21-1 has pseudogene status. The CDR3 is 17 residues long. In DNA, the CDR3 is TGTGCCAGCAGCAAAGTTCTCCGAGGAGGGCGGGTTAATGAGCAGTTCTTC. It specifies CASSKVLRGGRVNEQFF.

V and J are TRBV25-1 and TRBJ1-1; D is perhaps TRBD1 (5 bases). The V gene lost 8 bases and the J gene lost 0 bases, with 16 bases spanning the gap. Per the germline V gene, CDR1 is MGHDK and CDR2 is SYGVNS. This CDR3 spans 15 amino acids. The CDR3: CASAGGGLLNTEAFF. The DNA of the CDR3 is TGTGCCAGCGCCGGGGGGGGACTCTTGAACACTGAAGCTTTCTTT.

This chain uses TRBV15 with TRBJ1-4, with D uncertain. CDR1 is LNHNV and CDR2 is YYDKDF in the germline V gene (reference sequence). Trimming took off 9 bases at V and 3 bases at J, with 17 bases between the two ends. This CDR3 comprises 15 residues. CDR3 protein: CATNPGLVPNEKLFF. CDR3 in DNA: TGTGCCACTAACCCGGGTTTAGTTCCTAATGAAAAACTGTTTTTT.

The rearrangement links TRBV5-1 to TRBJ1-3; 7 bases are a match to TRBD1. This CDR3 has 18 residues. Unmatched junction bases numbered 10, after V lost 1 base and J lost 0 bases. Germline V gene lookup returns CDR1 SGHRS and CDR2 YFSETQ. CDR3 residues: CASSLKTGYPPSGNTIYF. DNA of the CDR3: TGCGCCAGCAGCTTGAAGACAGGGTATCCCCCCTCTGGAAACACCATATATTTT.

The table lists this clone with a few counts. V gene TRBV7-2 combines with J gene TRBJ2-5; D possibly corresponds to TRBD2 (5 bases). In germline, CDR1 is SGHTA, CDR2 FQGNSA. V was trimmed by 2 bases and J by 5 bases, leaving 12 bases between them. The CDR3 has 14 residues. CDR3 amino acids: CASSLFRGVETQYF. In nucleotides, the CDR3 is TGTGCCAGCAGCTTATTCCGGGGTGTGGAGACCCAGTACTTC.

The V call is TRBV5-5, the J call TRBJ2-1; tentative D call: TRBD1 (5 bases). CDR3 size: 18 residues. From germline, CDR1 is SGHKS and CDR2 YYEKEE (reference sequence). Trimming took off 0 bases at V and 0 bases at J, with 16 bases between the two ends. The CDR3, as DNA: TGTGCCAGCAGCTTGGCGTCGCGGAGACAGAGCTCCTACAATGAGCAGTTCTTC. Translation gives CASSLASRRQSSYNEQFF. The whole variable domain, filled in from reference TRBV5-5 and TRBJ2-1, reads DAGVTQSPTHLIKTRGQQVTLRCSPISGHKSVSWYQQVLGQGPQFIFQYYEKEERGRGNFPDRFSARQFPNYSSELNVNALLLGDSALYLCASSLASRRQSSYNEQFFGPGTRLTVL.

The DNA for the CDR3 is TGTGCCAGCAGTCGGACTCCTAATTCACCCCTCCACTTT. Protein product: CASSRTPNSPLHF. The genes are TRBV28 and TRBJ1-6; D gene unclear. This CDR3 is built from 13 residues. The V and J ends lost 5 bases and 6 bases respectively, with 8 bases between them. Per germline, CDR1 MDHEN and CDR2 SYDVKM.

The count of this clone is one. This sequence joins TRBV5-6 and TRBJ1-3; no definite D call. V lost 5 bases and J lost 4, with 10 bases in between. CDR3 length: 13 residues. Germline V gives CDR1 SGHDT, CDR2 YYEEEE. The CDR3 DNA reads as TGTGCCAGCAGTTTTTTTGGAGGAAACACCATATATTTT. Amino acid sequence: CASSFFGGNTIYF. The complete variable domain, with remaining parts taken from reference TRBV5-6 and TRBJ1-3, reads DAGVTQSPTHLIKTRGQQVTLRCSPKSGHDTVSWYQQALGQGPQFIFQYYEEEERQRGNFPDRFSGHQFPNYSSELNVNALLLGDSALYLCASSFFGGNTIYFGEGSWLTVV.

The rearrangement joins TRBV6-5 to TRBJ2-4, with D unresolved. Trimming took 0 bases from V and 0 from J, leaving 9 bases between them. Germline CDR1 reads MNHEY; CDR2 reads SVGAGI. The CDR3 has 16 residues. CDR3 region: CASSYSGFGAKNIQYF. The CDR3 region has the DNA TGTGCCAGCAGTTACTCCGGTTTCGGAGCCAAAAACATTCAGTACTTC.

This clone was seen more than once but under ten times. Other DNA sequences in the sample encode the same CDR3. The CDR3 spells CSVGTSGSLTDTQYF. CDR3 sequence (DNA): TGCAGCGTCGGGACTAGCGGGAGTTTAACAGATACGCAGTATTTT. The genes are TRBV29-1 and TRBJ2-3, with TRBD2 matching over 14 bases. The germline V gene has CDR1 SQVTM and CDR2 ANQGSEA. CDR3 length: 15 amino acids. V lost 6 bases to trimming and J lost 3 bases; unmatched junction nucleotides: 5.

This chain links TRBV27 with TRBJ1-1; TRBD1 matches 9 bases. V lost 6 bases and J lost 7; bases outside the gene matches: 6. The CDR3 extends over 13 amino acids. Germline V CDR1 and CDR2: MNHEY, SMNVEV (reference sequence). The DNA for the CDR3 is TGTGCCAGCAGCCCGGACAGGGGCGGTGAAGCTTTCTTT. Encoded protein: CASSPDRGGEAFF.

A word on this clone: The sample carries other DNA sequences with the same CDR3. The genes are TRBV4-2 and TRBJ1-2; 10 bases are a match to TRBD1. The germline CDR1 and CDR2 sequences are LGHNA and YNFKEQ. V lost 1 base to trimming and J lost 4 bases; unmatched junction nucleotides: 0. This CDR3 is 14 amino acids long. The CDR3 sequence is CASSQGTGGYGYTF. The CDR3 nucleotides are TGTGCCAGCAGCCAAGGGACAGGGGGCTATGGCTACACCTTC.

The chain links TRBV5-1 to TRBJ1-6; 7 bases align to TRBD1. The CDR3 length is 14 residues. CDR1 and CDR2 (germline): SGHRS, YFSETQ. Trimming took 3 bases from V and 8 from J; bases not matched to a gene: 5. The CDR3 spells CASSSTGVDSPLHF. The DNA of the CDR3 is TGCGCCAGCAGCTCCACAGGGGTGGATTCACCCCTCCACTTT.

The chain carries TRBV28 and TRBJ2-7; 8 nucleotides align to TRBD2. This CDR3 has 14 amino acids. The germline gives CDR1 MDHEN, CDR2 SYDVKM. J lost 2 bases, V lost 8 bases, and 8 bases had no gene match. CDR3 region: CASGPGTSTYEQYF. DNA for the CDR3: TGTGCCAGCGGACCCGGGACTAGTACCTACGAGCAGTACTTC.

V gene TRBV28 combines with J gene TRBJ1-2; maybe TRBD1 (6 bases). The CDR3 covers 13 residues. Per germline, CDR1 MDHEN and CDR2 SYDVKM. Trimming stripped 5 bases from V and 7 bases from J, with 14 bases between. CDR3 loop: CASSDDRKAGYTF. In DNA form, the CDR3 reads TGTGCCAGCAGTGACGACAGGAAGGCTGGCTACACCTTC.

The chain joins TRBV28 to TRBJ2-7; D gene uncertain. This CDR3 comprises 12 residues. V lost 2 bases, J lost 4 bases, and 6 bases lay in between. Germline CDR1 reads MDHEN; CDR2 reads SYDVKM. The CDR3 here is CASSLQQYEQYF. The CDR3, as DNA: TGTGCCAGCAGTTTACAACAGTACGAGCAGTACTTC.

This chain links TRBV27 with TRBJ2-3, with D possibly being TRBD1 (6 bases). This CDR3 region has 12 residues. Trimming left V 3 bases short and J 5 bases short, with 6 bases between. Germline V CDR1 and CDR2: MNHEY, SMNVEV (reference sequence). CDR3 nucleotides: TGTGCCAGCAGTTTCAGGGGAGATACGCAGTATTTT. Residues: CASSFRGDTQYF.

V is TRBV6-6 and J is TRBJ2-7; 8 bases match TRBD1. Germline trimming cut 6 bases from V and 6 bases from J; bases unmatched to any gene: 7. Germline CDR1 MNHNY, CDR2 SVGAGI (reference sequence). The CDR3 extends over 13 amino acids. The CDR3 DNA sequence: TGTGCCAGCAGACCGACAGGGGCGGGCGAGCAGTACTTC. Amino acids: CASRPTGAGEQYF.

The V call is TRBV7-9, the J call TRBJ2-5, with D perhaps TRBD2 (5 bases). This CDR3 is 14 amino acids long. From germline, CDR1 is SEHNR and CDR2 FQNEAQ (reference sequence). Trimming cost V 5 bases and J 2 bases, with 12 bases left between them. The CDR3 DNA is TGTGCCAGCAGCACCCATGGCGGGCAAGAGACCCAGTACTTC. Its translation is CASSTHGGQETQYF.

This clone was detected once. This sequence joins TRBV9 and TRBJ2-3; 11 bases agree with TRBD2. With V trimmed by 0 bases and J by 1 base, 7 bases remained unmatched. The CDR3 totals 18 residues. Germline loops: CDR1 SGDLS, CDR2 YYNGEE. The CDR3 DNA reads as TGTGCCAGCAGCGTAGCCGGCGCGGGACTAGCGGGCACAGATACGCAGTATTTT. It is translated as CASSVAGAGLAGTDTQYF.